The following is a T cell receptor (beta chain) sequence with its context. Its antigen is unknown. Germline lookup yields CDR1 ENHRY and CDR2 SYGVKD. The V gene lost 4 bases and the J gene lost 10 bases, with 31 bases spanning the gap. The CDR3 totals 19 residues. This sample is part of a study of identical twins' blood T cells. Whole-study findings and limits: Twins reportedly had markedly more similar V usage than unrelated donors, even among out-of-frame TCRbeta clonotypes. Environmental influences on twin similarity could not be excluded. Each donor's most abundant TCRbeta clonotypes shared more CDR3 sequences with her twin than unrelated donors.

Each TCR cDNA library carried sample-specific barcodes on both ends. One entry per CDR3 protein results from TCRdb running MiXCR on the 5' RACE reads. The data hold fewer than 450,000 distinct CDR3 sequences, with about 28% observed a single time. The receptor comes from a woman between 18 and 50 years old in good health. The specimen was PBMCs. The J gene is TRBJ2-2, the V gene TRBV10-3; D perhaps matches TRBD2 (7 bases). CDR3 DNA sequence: TGTGCCATCAGTGGAACCTACGGTAGTGGGGGGGCCCACACTGAGGAGCTGTTTTTT. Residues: CAISGTYGSGGAHTEELFF.